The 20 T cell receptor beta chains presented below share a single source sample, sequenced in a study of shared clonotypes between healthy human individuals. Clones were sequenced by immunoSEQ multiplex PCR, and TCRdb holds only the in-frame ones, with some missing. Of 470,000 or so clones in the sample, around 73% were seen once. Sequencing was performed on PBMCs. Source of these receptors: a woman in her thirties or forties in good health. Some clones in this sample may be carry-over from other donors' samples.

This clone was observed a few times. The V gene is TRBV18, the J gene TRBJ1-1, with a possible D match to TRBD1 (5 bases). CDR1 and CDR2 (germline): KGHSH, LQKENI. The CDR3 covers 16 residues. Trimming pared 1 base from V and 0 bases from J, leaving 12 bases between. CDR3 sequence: CASSPRGGFMNTEAFF. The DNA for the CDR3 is TGTGCCAGCTCACCACGGGGGGGATTCATGAACACTGAAGCTTTCTTT.

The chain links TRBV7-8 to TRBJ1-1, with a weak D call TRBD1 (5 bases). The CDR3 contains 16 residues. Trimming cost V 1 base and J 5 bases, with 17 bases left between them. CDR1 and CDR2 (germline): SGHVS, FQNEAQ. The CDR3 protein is CASSLDVGAQRTEAFF. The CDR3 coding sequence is TGTGCCAGCAGCTTAGACGTAGGGGCCCAGAGAACTGAAGCTTTCTTT.

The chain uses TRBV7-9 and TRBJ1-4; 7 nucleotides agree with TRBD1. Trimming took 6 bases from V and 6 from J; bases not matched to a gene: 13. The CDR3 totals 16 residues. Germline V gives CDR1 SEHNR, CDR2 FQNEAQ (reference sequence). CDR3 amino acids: CASRPYRGRGHEKLFF. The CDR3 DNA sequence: TGTGCCAGCAGACCTTACAGGGGCCGGGGACATGAAAAACTGTTTTTT.

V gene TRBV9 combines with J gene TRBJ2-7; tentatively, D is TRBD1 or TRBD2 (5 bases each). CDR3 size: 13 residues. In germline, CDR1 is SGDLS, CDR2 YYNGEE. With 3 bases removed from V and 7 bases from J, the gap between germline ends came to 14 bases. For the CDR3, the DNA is TGTGCCAGCAGCGAGGGGACCGAGGGAGAGCAGTACTTC. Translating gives CASSEGTEGEQYF. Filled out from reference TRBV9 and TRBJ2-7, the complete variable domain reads DSGVTQTPKHLITATGQRVTLRCSPRSGDLSVYWYQQSLDQGLQFLIQYYNGEERAKGNILERFSAQQFPDLHSELNLSSLELGDSALYFCASSEGTEGEQYFGPGTRLTVT.

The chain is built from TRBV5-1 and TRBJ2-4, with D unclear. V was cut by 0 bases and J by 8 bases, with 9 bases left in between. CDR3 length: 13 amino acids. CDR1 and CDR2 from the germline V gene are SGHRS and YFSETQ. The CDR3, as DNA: TGCGCCAGCAGCTTGGGCCCTACGGACATTCAGTACTTC. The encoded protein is CASSLGPTDIQYF.

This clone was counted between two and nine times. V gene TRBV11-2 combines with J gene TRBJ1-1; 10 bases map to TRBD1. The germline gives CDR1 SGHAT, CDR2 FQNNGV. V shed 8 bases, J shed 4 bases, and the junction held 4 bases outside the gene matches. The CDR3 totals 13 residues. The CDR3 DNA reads TGTGCCAGCGGGACAGGGGAGGTCACTGAAGCTTTCTTT. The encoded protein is CASGTGEVTEAFF.

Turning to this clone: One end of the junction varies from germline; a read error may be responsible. Here the CDR3 DNA reads TGCGGCAGCAGCTTAGCCCCGACAGGGGGAGGGACCGGGGAGCTGTTTTTT. This gives the protein CGSSLAPTGGGTGELFF. V is TRBV5-1 and J is TRBJ2-2, with TRBD1 matching 9 bases. The CDR3 runs to 17 residues. Germline-derived CDR1 and CDR2 are SGHRS and YFSETQ.

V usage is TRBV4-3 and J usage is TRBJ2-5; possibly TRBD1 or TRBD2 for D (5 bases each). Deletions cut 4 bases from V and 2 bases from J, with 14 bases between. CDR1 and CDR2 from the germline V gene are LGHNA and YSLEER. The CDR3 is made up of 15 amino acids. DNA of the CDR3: TGCGCCAGCAGCCCCTCGGGACGGATACAAGAGACCCAGTACTTC. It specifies CASSPSGRIQETQYF.

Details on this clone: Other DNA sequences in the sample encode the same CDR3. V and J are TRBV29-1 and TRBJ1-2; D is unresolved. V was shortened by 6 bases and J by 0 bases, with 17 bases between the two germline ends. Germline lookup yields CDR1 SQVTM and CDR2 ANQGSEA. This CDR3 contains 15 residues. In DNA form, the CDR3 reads TGCAGCGTCGCGCGGACTTCCTATTCTAACTATGGCTACACCTTC. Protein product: CSVARTSYSNYGYTF.

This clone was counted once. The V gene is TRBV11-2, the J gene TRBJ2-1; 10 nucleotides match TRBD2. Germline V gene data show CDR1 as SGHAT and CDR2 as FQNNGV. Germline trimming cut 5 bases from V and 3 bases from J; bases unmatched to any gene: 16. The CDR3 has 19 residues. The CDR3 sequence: CASSPLRTSGRGVYNEQFF. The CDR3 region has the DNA TGTGCCAGCAGCCCCCTTCGGACTAGCGGCCGTGGAGTCTACAATGAGCAGTTCTTC.

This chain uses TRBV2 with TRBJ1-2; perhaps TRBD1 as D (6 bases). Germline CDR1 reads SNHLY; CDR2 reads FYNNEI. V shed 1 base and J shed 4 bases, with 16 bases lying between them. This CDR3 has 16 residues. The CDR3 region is CASSEGPGAGVYGYTF. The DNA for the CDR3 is TGTGCCAGCAGTGAAGGGCCGGGGGCAGGAGTCTATGGCTACACCTTC.

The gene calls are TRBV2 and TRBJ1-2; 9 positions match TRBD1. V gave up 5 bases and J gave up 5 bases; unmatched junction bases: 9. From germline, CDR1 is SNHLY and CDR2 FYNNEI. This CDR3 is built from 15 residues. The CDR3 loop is CASSLGQGRGYGYTF. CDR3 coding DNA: TGTGCCAGCAGTCTTGGACAGGGGAGGGGGTATGGCTACACCTTC.

The CDR3 reads CSVGQGTVNEQFF. CDR3 nucleotides: TGCAGCGTGGGACAGGGAACTGTAAATGAGCAGTTCTTC. The chain is built from TRBV29-1 and TRBJ2-1, with 9 bases matching TRBD1. CDR1 and CDR2 from the germline V gene are SQVTM and ANQGSEA. CDR3 length: 13 residues. With V trimmed by 6 bases and J by 7 bases, 7 bases remained unmatched.

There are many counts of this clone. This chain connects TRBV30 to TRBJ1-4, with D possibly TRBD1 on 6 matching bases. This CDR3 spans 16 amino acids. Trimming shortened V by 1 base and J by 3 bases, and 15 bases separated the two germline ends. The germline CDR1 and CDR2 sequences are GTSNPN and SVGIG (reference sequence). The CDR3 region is CAWSAIPQGSNEKLFF. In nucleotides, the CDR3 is TGTGCCTGGAGTGCCATTCCACAGGGATCTAATGAAAAACTGTTTTTT.

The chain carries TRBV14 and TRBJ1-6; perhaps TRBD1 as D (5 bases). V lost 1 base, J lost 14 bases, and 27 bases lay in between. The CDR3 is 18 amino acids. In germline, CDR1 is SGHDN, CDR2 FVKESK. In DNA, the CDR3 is TGTGCCAGCAGCCAAGGGACACCCGGGCCAAACGGGCGTAGCACCCTCCACTTT. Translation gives CASSQGTPGPNGRSTLHF.

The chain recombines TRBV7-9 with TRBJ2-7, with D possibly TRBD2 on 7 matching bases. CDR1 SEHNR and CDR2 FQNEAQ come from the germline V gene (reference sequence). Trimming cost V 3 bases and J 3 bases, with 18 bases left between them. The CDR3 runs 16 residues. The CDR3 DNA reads TGTGCCAGCAGCTTTCCTCCGGCGGGGGCCTACTACGAGCAGTACTTC. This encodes CASSFPPAGAYYEQYF.

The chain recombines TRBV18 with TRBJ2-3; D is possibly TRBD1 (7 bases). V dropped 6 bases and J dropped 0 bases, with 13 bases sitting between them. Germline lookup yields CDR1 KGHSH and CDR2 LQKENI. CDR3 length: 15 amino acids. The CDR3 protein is CASSPAGQSTDTQYF. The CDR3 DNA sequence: TGTGCCAGCTCTCCCGCGGGACAGAGCACAGATACGCAGTATTTT.

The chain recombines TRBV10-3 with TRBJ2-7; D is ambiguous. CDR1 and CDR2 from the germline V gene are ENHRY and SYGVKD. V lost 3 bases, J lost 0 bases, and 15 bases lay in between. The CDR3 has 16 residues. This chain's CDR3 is CAISEEITTSSYEQYF. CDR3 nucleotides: TGTGCCATCAGTGAAGAAATCACGACCAGCTCCTACGAGCAGTACTTC.

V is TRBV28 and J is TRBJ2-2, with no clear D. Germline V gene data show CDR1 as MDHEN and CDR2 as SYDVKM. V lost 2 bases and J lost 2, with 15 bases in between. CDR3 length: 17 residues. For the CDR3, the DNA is TGTGCCAGCAGTTTAAACCCCACCCTCGTTAACACCGGGGAGCTGTTTTTT. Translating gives CASSLNPTLVNTGELFF.

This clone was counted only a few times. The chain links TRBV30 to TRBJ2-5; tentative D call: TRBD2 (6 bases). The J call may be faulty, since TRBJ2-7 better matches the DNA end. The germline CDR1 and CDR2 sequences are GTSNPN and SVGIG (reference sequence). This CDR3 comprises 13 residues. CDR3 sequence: CAWRGGAGYEQYF. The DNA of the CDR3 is TGTGCCTGGAGGGGGGGAGCCGGCTACGAGCAGTACTTC.